This passage covers 22 T cell receptor beta chains from one sample sequenced in a study of T-cell memory formation after mild COVID-19. TCRdb itself ran the 5' RACE reads through MiXCR, one entry per CDR3 protein. Of about 260,000 distinct CDR3 sequences listed, 15% to 20% were seen once; the top ten hold roughly 20%. Sequenced sample: PBMCs or a T cell subset sorted from them (not recorded which). These receptors all stem from a man aged 18 to 30 who had mild COVID-19 (a few samples of this study predate the infection). Cell type and time point are not known.

This sequence joins TRBV19 and TRBJ1-6, with D hard to call. The CDR3 extends over 12 amino acids. Per germline, CDR1 LNHDA and CDR2 SQIVND (reference sequence). V was trimmed by 4 bases and J by 11 bases, leaving 9 bases between them. CDR3 residues: CASSTRQAPLHF. CDR3 sequence (DNA): TGTGCCAGTAGTACCCGGCAGGCACCCCTCCACTTT.

This clonotype was seen a single time. The rearrangement uses TRBV7-9 and TRBJ1-2, with 7 bases lining up with TRBD1. The germline gives CDR1 SEHNR, CDR2 FQNEAQ (reference sequence). The CDR3 loop spans 15 amino acids. The J segment lost 3 bases and the V segment lost 5 bases, leaving 9 bases of the junction unmatched. CDR3 residues: CASSPTGEGDYGYTF. DNA for the CDR3: TGTGCCAGCAGCCCCACAGGGGAAGGAGACTATGGCTACACCTTC.

In this sample, this clonotype turned up a few times. The chain is built from TRBV3-1 and TRBJ2-2, with 8 bases identical to TRBD2. Trimming at V came to 4 bases and at J to 4 bases, leaving 8 bases not matched to a gene. The CDR3 consists of 16 residues. CDR1 is LGHDT, CDR2 YNNKEL, per germline (reference sequence). DNA for the CDR3: TGTGCCAGCAGCCCCCCGGGCGGGGGGCCCACCGGGGAGCTGTTTTTT. Amino acid sequence: CASSPPGGGPTGELFF.

This clonotype was found a few times. The V gene is TRBV5-1, the J gene TRBJ1-2; D unresolved. The CDR3 is 14 amino acids. V was cut by 0 bases and J by 7 bases, with 13 bases left in between. Germline V gene data show CDR1 as SGHRS and CDR2 as YFSETQ. The DNA of the CDR3 is TGCGCCAGCAGCTTGGCGACTGCGGGCGGTGGCTACACCTTC. Translation gives CASSLATAGGGYTF.

This chain connects TRBV21-1 to TRBJ2-4; TRBD1, the table's D call, was not compared with the DNA. TRBV21-1 is noted as a pseudogene. This CDR3 has 17 amino acids. As DNA, the CDR3 is TGTGCCAGCAGCAAAATTAGGAGGGCAGGGGGATCGAACATTCAGTACTTC. Translated, it gives CASSKIRRAGGSNIQYF.

There are a few counts of this clonotype. The chain employs TRBV7-9 and TRBJ2-1, with 11 bases aligning to TRBD2. The V and J ends lost 5 bases and 10 bases, in that order; junction bases with no gene match: 10. The length of the CDR3 is 15 residues. In germline, CDR1 is SEHNR, CDR2 FQNEAQ (reference sequence). The CDR3 DNA is TGTGCCAGCAGCCCATTTAGCGGGGGGGCTGTGGAGCAGTTCTTC. It yields the protein CASSPFSGGAVEQFF.

The rearrangement links TRBV7-2 to TRBJ1-5; no clear D gene. Looked up from germline, CDR1 is SGHTA and CDR2 is FQGNSA. The V end lost 2 bases, the J end lost 4 bases, and 12 bases lay between the germline ends. The CDR3 runs to 15 residues. CDR3 nucleotide sequence: TGTGCCAGCAGCTTACCGGGGAGCGGGAATCAGCCCCAGCATTTT. This gives the protein CASSLPGSGNQPQHF. Full variable domain (remainder filled in from reference TRBV7-2 and TRBJ1-5): GAGVSQSPSNKVTEKGKDVELRCDPISGHTALYWYRQSLGQGLEFLIYFQGNSAPDKSGLPSDRFSAERTGGSVSTLTIQRTQQEDSAVYLCASSLPGSGNQPQHFGDGTRLSIL.

There are many counts of this clonotype. This chain connects TRBV6-1 to TRBJ2-5, with 7 bases lining up with TRBD1. In germline, CDR1 is MNHNS, CDR2 SASEGT. V trimming: 6 bases; J trimming: 3 bases; junction bases outside the gene matches: 16. The CDR3 is made up of 17 amino acids. The CDR3 is CASRAILQGLGEETQYF. The DNA for the CDR3 is TGTGCCAGCAGAGCCATTTTACAGGGGCTTGGGGAAGAGACCCAGTACTTC.

This clonotype was recorded at least ten times. V and J are TRBV7-6 and TRBJ2-3; D is unresolved. The CDR3 totals 14 residues. V lost 0 bases and J 6 bases, leaving 10 bases between the germline ends. Per the germline V gene, CDR1 is SGHVS and CDR2 is FNYEAQ. CDR3 bases: TGTGCCAGCAGCTTAGCCTCAGGTCCCGATACGCAGTATTTT. Protein product: CASSLASGPDTQYF.

A few counts support this clonotype. The rearrangement links TRBV5-1 to TRBJ2-1; D gene ambiguous. The CDR3 has 12 amino acids. Per the germline V gene, CDR1 is SGHRS and CDR2 is YFSETQ. The V and J ends lost 4 bases and 7 bases respectively, with 9 bases between them. In DNA, the CDR3 is TGCGCCAGCAGCCGGAGTACGAATGAGCAGTTCTTC. It encodes CASSRSTNEQFF.

This clonotype was observed many times. The J gene is TRBJ2-1, the V gene TRBV11-2; D remains ambiguous. This CDR3 spans 19 amino acids. Trimming left V 2 bases short and J 0 bases short, with 20 bases between. From germline, CDR1 is SGHAT and CDR2 FQNNGV. The CDR3 loop reads CASSLRSRGFLSSYNEQFF. DNA of the CDR3: TGTGCCAGCAGCTTACGCTCTAGAGGCTTTCTGAGCTCCTACAATGAGCAGTTCTTC.

This clonotype has more than one count but fewer than ten. The chain recombines TRBV6-2 or TRBV6-3 with TRBJ2-3; D is undetermined. The CDR3 extends over 11 amino acids. Germline-derived CDR1 and CDR2 are MNHEY and SVGEGT. The V end was cut by 6 bases, the J end by 11 bases, with 12 bases between. The CDR3 DNA is TGTGCCAGCAGCGTGGCCGACATGCAGTATTTT. The encoded protein is CASSVADMQYF.

This clonotype appeared once. At one boundary the junction diverges from the germline segment, which might be a read error. This sequence joins TRBV25-1 and TRBJ1-1; a possible D gene is TRBD1 (5 bases). The V gene's germline CDR1 is MGHDK and CDR2 SYGVNS. The CDR3 sequence is 13 residues long. The CDR3 spells CPSSESGVHPAFF. The CDR3 DNA follows: TGTCCCAGCAGTGAATCGGGGGTACACCCTGCTTTCTTT.

The gene calls are TRBV20-1 and TRBJ1-6; 7 bases align to TRBD1. There are 12 residues in the CDR3. Trimming at V came to 6 bases and at J to 12 bases, leaving 8 bases not matched to a gene. Germline lookup yields CDR1 DFQATT and CDR2 SNEGSKA (reference sequence). The CDR3 sequence: CSAHRGGEPLHF. The CDR3 DNA reads TGCAGTGCCCACAGGGGAGGGGAACCCCTCCACTTT.

The rearrangement links TRBV4-1 to TRBJ1-6, with 7 bases that match TRBD1. J was trimmed by 11 bases and V by 3 bases; bases with no gene match: 10. Germline CDR1 reads MGHRA; CDR2 reads YSYEKL. The CDR3 extends over 15 amino acids. The CDR3 DNA reads as TGCGCCAGCAGCCATGAACAGGGGAAGGATACACCCCTCCACTTT. Its translation is CASSHEQGKDTPLHF.

This clonotype was seen more than once but under ten times. CDR3 coding DNA: TGTGCCAGCAGCTTAGAGGTCTCTGGGGCCAACGTCCTGACTTTC. It encodes CASSLEVSGANVLTF. This chain joins TRBV7-2 and TRBJ2-6; D not resolved. Between the trimmed V and J ends, which lost 1 base and 0 bases, there was a span of 4 bases. Germline CDR1 is SGHTA and CDR2 is FQGNSA. The CDR3 has 15 residues. Combining the CDR3 with reference TRBV7-2 and TRBJ2-6 gives the whole variable domain GAGVSQSPSNKVTEKGKDVELRCDPISGHTALYWYRQSLGQGLEFLIYFQGNSAPDKSGLPSDRFSAERTGGSVSTLTIQRTQQEDSAVYLCASSLEVSGANVLTFGAGSRLTVL.

The V gene is TRBV4-3, the J gene TRBJ2-3; D assignment may be TRBD1 or TRBD2 (5 bases each). The V gene lost 4 bases and the J gene lost 0 bases, with 14 bases spanning the gap. The CDR3 runs 16 residues. Germline loops: CDR1 LGHNA, CDR2 YSLEER. CDR3 in amino acids: CASSPRAGASTDTQYF. The CDR3 DNA is TGCGCCAGCAGCCCTAGGGCCGGGGCTAGCACAGATACGCAGTATTTT.

In this sample, this clonotype turned up a few times. The chain recombines TRBV7-6 with TRBJ1-6, with D possibly TRBD1 on 5 matching bases. This CDR3 is 15 amino acids long. Germline assignment: CDR1 SGHVS and CDR2 FNYEAQ. Trimming cost V 4 bases and J 9 bases, with 16 bases left between them. CDR3 amino acids: CASSSVSGNASPLHF. CDR3 coding DNA: TGTGCCAGCAGCTCGGTATCAGGGAATGCTTCACCCCTCCACTTT.

The chain links TRBV5-1 to TRBJ1-2; no clear D gene. The V end was cut by 2 bases, the J end by 0 bases, with 11 bases between. Germline lookup yields CDR1 SGHRS and CDR2 YFSETQ. The CDR3 has 15 residues. Here the CDR3 reads CASSFGPRPNYGYTF. In DNA form, the CDR3 reads TGCGCCAGCAGCTTTGGACCCCGGCCTAACTATGGCTACACCTTC. The variable domain in full, completed from reference TRBV5-1 and TRBJ1-2, reads KAGVTQTPRYLIKTRGQQVTLSCSPISGHRSVSWYQQTPGQGLQFLFEYFSETQRNKGNFPGRFSGRQFSNSRSEMNVSTLELGDSALYLCASSFGPRPNYGYTFGSGTRLTVV.

The rearrangement joins TRBV23-1 to TRBJ2-5; 10 bases fit TRBD1. TRBV23-1 is flagged as an ORF with uncertain function. There are 17 residues in the CDR3. V lost 6 bases and J lost 3; bases outside the gene matches: 13. CDR3 loop: CASRDRGRFVEKETQYF. Written as DNA, the CDR3 is TGCGCCAGCAGAGACAGGGGGCGCTTTGTGGAAAAAGAGACCCAGTACTTC.

This clonotype has just one count. This chain connects TRBV27 to TRBJ1-2; D remains unclear. Germline V lookup: CDR1 MNHEY, CDR2 SMNVEV (reference sequence). V lost 6 bases and J lost 0, with 8 bases in between. The CDR3 loop spans 13 amino acids. The CDR3 coding sequence is TGTGCCAGCAGCCCTCTTCCTAACTATGGCTACACCTTC. It codes for CASSPLPNYGYTF.

This clonotype was counted only a few times. The chain joins TRBV24-1 to TRBJ2-5; no definite D call. This CDR3 comprises 15 residues. The germline gives CDR1 KGHDR, CDR2 SFDVKD. The V and J ends lost 3 bases and 4 bases respectively, with 14 bases between them. The CDR3 sequence: CATSDPTKGLETQYF. The CDR3 coding sequence is TGTGCCACCAGTGATCCGACGAAGGGTCTAGAGACCCAGTACTTC.